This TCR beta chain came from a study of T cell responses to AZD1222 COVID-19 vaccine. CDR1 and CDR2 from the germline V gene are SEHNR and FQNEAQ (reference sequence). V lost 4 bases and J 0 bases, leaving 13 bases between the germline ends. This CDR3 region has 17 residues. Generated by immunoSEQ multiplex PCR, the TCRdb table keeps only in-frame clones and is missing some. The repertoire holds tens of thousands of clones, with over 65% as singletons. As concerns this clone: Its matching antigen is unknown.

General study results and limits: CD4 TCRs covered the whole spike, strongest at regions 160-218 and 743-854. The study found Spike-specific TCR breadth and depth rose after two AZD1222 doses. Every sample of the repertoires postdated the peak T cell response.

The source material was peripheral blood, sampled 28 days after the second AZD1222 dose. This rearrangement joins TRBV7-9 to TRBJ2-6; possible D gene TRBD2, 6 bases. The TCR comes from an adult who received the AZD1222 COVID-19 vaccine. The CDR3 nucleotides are TGTGCCAGCAGCTACCACGGGGGAGTCTCTGGGGCCAACGTCCTGACTTTC. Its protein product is CASSYHGGVSGANVLTF.